This passage covers 18 T cell receptor beta chains from one sample sequenced in a study of cytomegalovirus exposure and HLA in healthy donors. The study ran its PCR with 60 Vbeta and 13 Jbeta primers. Measured with immunoSEQ multiplex PCR; TCRdb has only the in-frame clones, and not every one. The data show about 130,000 clones, with roughly four fifths seen just once and around 1.9% held by the top ten. Sequenced material: PBMCs. These receptors all stem from a woman between 50 and 59 years old in good health and CMV-seronegative.

The rearrangement links TRBV5-4 to TRBJ1-3; tentatively, D is TRBD1 (5 bases). CDR3 size: 16 residues. Germline assignment: CDR1 SGHNT and CDR2 YYREEE (reference sequence). Trimming took off 2 bases at V and 2 bases at J, with 14 bases between the two ends. The CDR3 spells CASSFGGPSTGNTIYF. The CDR3 DNA is TGTGCCAGCAGCTTCGGGGGTCCCTCCACTGGAAACACCATATATTTT.

This rearrangement joins TRBV19 to TRBJ2-1, with a possible D match to TRBD1 (6 bases). Germline loops: CDR1 LNHDA, CDR2 SQIVND (reference sequence). The CDR3 sequence is 15 residues long. V lost 5 bases and J lost 4, with 15 bases in between. CDR3 sequence: CASSSAGTPYNEQFF. The CDR3 region has the DNA TGTGCCAGTAGTTCGGCAGGGACACCATACAATGAGCAGTTCTTC.

CDR3 region: CASRPGANTDTQYF. The CDR3 DNA follows: TGTGCCAGCAGACCAGGGGCTAACACAGATACGCAGTATTTT. V gene TRBV6-1 combines with J gene TRBJ2-3; TRBD1 might be the D (6 bases). V was clipped by 6 bases and J by 2 bases, with 12 bases between them. Germline CDR1 reads MNHNS; CDR2 reads SASEGT. CDR3 length: 14 residues.

The chain combines TRBV4-3 with TRBJ2-3; a possible D gene is TRBD1 (5 bases). The CDR3 totals 14 residues. The germline CDR1 and CDR2 sequences are LGHNA and YSLEER. The V end lost 0 bases, the J end lost 6 bases, and 10 bases lay between the germline ends. CDR3 loop: CASSQEGRRDTQYF. CDR3 in DNA: TGCGCCAGCAGCCAAGAGGGGCGTCGGGATACGCAGTATTTT.

This rearrangement joins TRBV5-6 to TRBJ2-5; 10 nucleotides agree with TRBD2. Germline V CDR1 and CDR2: SGHDT, YYEEEE. The V segment lost 4 bases and the J segment 5 bases; nucleotides outside the gene matches: 14. The CDR3 runs 17 residues. CDR3 nucleotides: TGTGCCAGCAGCAGATACCGAGCGGGAGGGCCGGAGGAGACCCAGTACTTC. This encodes CASSRYRAGGPEETQYF.

The J gene is TRBJ1-4, the V gene TRBV27; D is possibly TRBD1 (6 bases). Per germline, CDR1 MNHEY and CDR2 SMNVEV (reference sequence). CDR3 length: 14 residues. V was trimmed by 8 bases and J by 3 bases, leaving 13 bases between them. The DNA of the CDR3 is TGTGCCAGCCACGCGGGGGGCCCTAATGAAAAACTGTTTTTT. Translating it yields CASHAGGPNEKLFF.

V gene TRBV5-1 combines with J gene TRBJ1-1; D is unresolved. Germline V gene lookup returns CDR1 SGHRS and CDR2 YFSETQ. The CDR3 contains 14 residues. The V end lost 0 bases, the J end lost 7 bases, and 13 bases lay between the germline ends. The CDR3 here is CASSLDGVDSEAFF. CDR3 in DNA: TGCGCCAGCAGCTTGGATGGTGTCGATAGTGAAGCTTTCTTT.

This clone was seen a handful of times. The rearrangement uses TRBV5-4 and TRBJ2-3, with 11 bases that match TRBD2. Trimming took 0 bases from V and 4 from J; bases not matched to a gene: 4. The CDR3 has 16 residues. Germline assignment: CDR1 SGHNT and CDR2 YYREEE (reference sequence). CDR3 sequence: CASSLALAGGADTQYF. The CDR3 DNA reads TGTGCCAGCAGCTTGGCTCTAGCGGGAGGCGCAGATACGCAGTATTTT.

V is TRBV4-2 and J is TRBJ1-5; TRBD1 might be the D (5 bases). V was clipped by 0 bases and J by 5 bases, with 11 bases between them. The CDR3 runs 15 residues. Germline V gene data show CDR1 as LGHNA and CDR2 as YNFKEQ. CDR3: CASSQDGGEDQPQHF. The CDR3 DNA sequence: TGTGCCAGCAGCCAAGATGGGGGGGAAGATCAGCCCCAGCATTTT.

The chain is built from TRBV29-1 and TRBJ1-2, with TRBD1 identical over 7 bases. The CDR3 covers 12 residues. Germline assignment: CDR1 SQVTM and CDR2 ANQGSEA. J gave up 5 bases and V 1 base, and 1 base lay outside the gene matches. Written as DNA, the CDR3 is TGCAGCGTTGAAGGACAGGGATATGGCTACACCTTC. Translated: CSVEGQGYGYTF.

This clone was detected only once. The rearrangement joins TRBV19 to TRBJ2-3; D is perhaps TRBD2 (6 bases). The CDR3 runs to 15 residues. Germline-derived CDR1 and CDR2 are LNHDA and SQIVND (reference sequence). Trimming removed 6 bases at V and 0 bases at J, with 13 bases between. The CDR3 loop reads CASRGGRASTDTQYF. The CDR3, as DNA: TGTGCCAGTAGGGGAGGAAGAGCTAGCACAGATACGCAGTATTTT.

This clone was recorded once. The V gene is TRBV30, the J gene TRBJ1-1, with TRBD1 matching over 9 bases. Germline V gives CDR1 GTSNPN, CDR2 SVGIG (reference sequence). V was pared by 3 bases and J by 5 bases, with 7 bases of the junction left unmatched. The CDR3 spans 14 residues. CDR3 loop: CAWSMDRGGTEAFF. In nucleotides, the CDR3 is TGTGCCTGGAGCATGGACAGGGGAGGGACTGAAGCTTTCTTT. Full variable domain (missing parts from reference TRBV30 and TRBJ1-1): SQTIHQWPATLVQPVGSPLSLECTVEGTSNPNLYWYRQAAGRGLQLLFYSVGIGQISSEVPQNLSASRPQDRQFILSSKKLLLSDSGFYLCAWSMDRGGTEAFFGQGTRLTVV.

This chain uses TRBV4-1 with TRBJ1-4, with 9 bases identical to TRBD1. Germline V gene lookup returns CDR1 MGHRA and CDR2 YSYEKL. After removal of 1 base from V and 7 bases from J, the junction contained 4 bases not matched to a gene. CDR3 size: 15 residues. The CDR3 reads CASSQADRGFEKLFF. The CDR3 DNA reads as TGCGCCAGCAGCCAAGCTGACAGGGGGTTTGAAAAACTGTTTTTT.

The V call is TRBV7-3, the J call TRBJ2-3; TRBD2 aligns across 10 bases. In germline, CDR1 is SGHTA, CDR2 FQGTGA. The CDR3 runs to 15 residues. The trim removed 5 bases at V and 5 bases at J, leaving 7 bases unmatched. The CDR3 region has the DNA TGTGCCAGCAGCCCCCAAGCGGGAGGGCTAGATACGCAGTATTTT. This codes for CASSPQAGGLDTQYF.

The chain couples TRBV11-1 to TRBJ1-1; D is perhaps TRBD1 (6 bases). The V gene lost 1 base and the J gene lost 12 bases, with 21 bases spanning the gap. This CDR3 comprises 15 residues. CDR1 is SGHAT and CDR2 is FQDESV in the germline V gene (reference sequence). The CDR3 DNA sequence: TGTGCCAGCAGCTTAGAGAGACAGGACTTCTTGCCATCTTTCTTT. Translated, it gives CASSLERQDFLPSFF. The entire variable domain, with the rest obtained from reference TRBV11-1 and TRBJ1-1, is as follows: EAEVAQSPRYKITEKSQAVAFWCDPISGHATLYWYRQILGQGPELLVQFQDESVVDDSQLPKDRFSAERLKGVDSTLKIQPAELGDSAMYLCASSLERQDFLPSFFGQGTRLTVV.

A note on this clone: The same CDR3 can be traced to other DNA sequences in this sample. The chain is built from TRBV7-9 and TRBJ1-5; D ambiguous. The CDR3 has 14 residues. Germline V gene sequence: CDR1 SEHNR, CDR2 FQNEAQ (reference sequence). The ends were cut back, 1 base at V and 7 bases at J, with 11 bases in the middle. CDR3 nucleotide sequence: TGTGCCAGCAGCTTAGGCGGGGTAGGCCAGCCCCAGCATTTT. Translation: CASSLGGVGQPQHF.

The chain combines TRBV28 with TRBJ1-5; maybe TRBD1 (6 bases). The germline V and J ends were trimmed by 4 bases and 9 bases, with 16 bases remaining between them. The CDR3 is 14 amino acids. Per the germline V gene, CDR1 is MDHEN and CDR2 is SYDVKM. The CDR3, as DNA: TGTGCCAGCAGTTCGTACAGGGCCAAGGGGCCCCAGCATTTT. It specifies CASSSYRAKGPQHF.

The chain has TRBV7-2 and TRBJ1-3; TRBD1 might be the D (5 bases). Germline V gene data show CDR1 as SGHTA and CDR2 as FQGNSA. The CDR3 sequence is 17 residues long. Trimming shortened V by 4 bases and J by 0 bases, and 16 bases separated the two germline ends. CDR3 loop: CASSSPRGVGSGNTIYF. CDR3 in DNA: TGTGCCAGCAGCTCCCCCCGGGGGGTAGGCTCTGGAAACACCATATATTTT. Looking up the rest from reference TRBV7-2 and TRBJ1-3 gives the full variable domain: GAGVSQSPSNKVTEKGKDVELRCDPISGHTALYWYRQSLGQGLEFLIYFQGNSAPDKSGLPSDRFSAERTGGSVSTLTIQRTQQEDSAVYLCASSSPRGVGSGNTIYFGEGSWLTVV.